The T cell receptor beta chain under discussion was sequenced for a study of immune evolution from preneoplasia to lung adenocarcinoma. Study-wide findings and caveats: Later-stage lesions seemingly showed higher T cell density and diversity than normal lung.

Remarks on this clone: Its target is unknown.

Germline loops: CDR1 DFQATT, CDR2 SNEGSKA (reference sequence). This CDR3 comprises 11 residues. Trimming removed 1 base from V and 10 bases from J, with 11 bases in between. The assay was immunoSEQ multiplex PCR, and TCRdb's table has in-frame clones only and misses some. The sample lists some 5,100 clones; around 76% were seen once. The clonotype originates from a person between 60 and 80 years old with lung adenocarcinoma. Sequencing was performed on FFPE minimally invasive lung adenocarcinoma tissue. This sequence joins TRBV20-1 and TRBJ2-7; no firm D call. The CDR3, as DNA: TGCAGTGCTAGAGGTTCCCAACTCCAGTACTTC. Encoded protein: CSARGSQLQYF.